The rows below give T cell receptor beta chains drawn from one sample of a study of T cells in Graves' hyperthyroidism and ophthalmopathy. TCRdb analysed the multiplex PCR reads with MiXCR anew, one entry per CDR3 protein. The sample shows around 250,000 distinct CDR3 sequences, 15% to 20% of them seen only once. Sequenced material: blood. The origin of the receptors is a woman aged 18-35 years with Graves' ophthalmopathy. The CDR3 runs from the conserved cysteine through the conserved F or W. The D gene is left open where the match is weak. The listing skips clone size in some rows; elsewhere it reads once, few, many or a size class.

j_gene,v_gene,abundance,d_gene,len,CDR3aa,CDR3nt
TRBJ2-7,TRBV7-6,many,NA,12,CASSSRFYEQYF,TGTGCCAGCAGTTCCAGGTTTTACGAGCAGTACTTC
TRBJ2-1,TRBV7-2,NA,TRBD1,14,CASSAGTVYNEQFF,TGTGCCAGCAGCGCCGGGACAGTCTACAATGAGCAGTTCTTC
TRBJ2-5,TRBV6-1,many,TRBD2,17,CASSLHEGWGGEETQYF,TGTGCCAGCAGTCTACACGAGGGTTGGGGAGGGGAAGAGACCCAGTACTTC
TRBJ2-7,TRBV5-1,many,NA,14,CASSLGGITYEQYF,TGCGCCAGCAGCTTGGGGGGGATCACCTACGAGCAGTACTTC
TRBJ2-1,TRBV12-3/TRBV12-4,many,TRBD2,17,CASSFPGLAKEYNEQFF,TGTGCCAGCAGTTTTCCGGGACTAGCCAAAGAATACAATGAGCAGTTCTTC
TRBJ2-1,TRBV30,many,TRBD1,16,CAWSVLGGQGYNEQFF,TGTGCCTGGAGTGTACTAGGGGGACAGGGCTACAATGAGCAGTTCTTC
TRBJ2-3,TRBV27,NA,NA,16,CASSLSWQGNPDTQYF,TGTGCCAGCAGTTTATCTTGGCAGGGGAATCCAGATACGCAGTATTTT
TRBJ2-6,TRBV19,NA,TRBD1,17,CATKDRGYSYGANVLTF,TGTGCCACCAAGGACAGGGGGTATTCTTATGGGGCCAACGTCCTGACTTTC
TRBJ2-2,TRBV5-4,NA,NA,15,CASSSGRQNTGELFF,TGTGCCAGCAGCTCCGGACGACAGAACACCGGGGAGCTGTTTTTT
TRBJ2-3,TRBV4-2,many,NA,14,CASSQDPGLDTQYF,TGTGCCAGCAGCCAAGACCCCGGGTTAGATACGCAGTATTTT
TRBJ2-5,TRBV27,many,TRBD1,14,CASSLDRGWGPQYF,TGTGCCAGCAGTTTGGACAGGGGTTGGGGACCCCAGTACTTC
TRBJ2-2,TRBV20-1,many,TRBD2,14,CSAKPAGGPGELFF,TGCAGTGCTAAACCAGCGGGGGGGCCCGGGGAGCTGTTTTTT
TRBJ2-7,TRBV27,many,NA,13,CASRAPLANEQYF,TGTGCCAGCAGGGCCCCCCTTGCCAACGAGCAGTACTTC
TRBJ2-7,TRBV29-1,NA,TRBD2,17,CSVCLIGTSGSIYEQYF,TGCAGCGTCTGTTTGATCGGGACTAGCGGGTCGATCTACGAGCAGTACTTC
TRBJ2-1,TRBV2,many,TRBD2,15,CASLRFYGGSGEQFF,TGTGCCAGCTTAAGGTTTTACGGGGGGTCTGGTGAGCAGTTCTTC
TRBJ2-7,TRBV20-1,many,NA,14,CSARDRGTSYEQYF,TGCAGTGCTAGAGATCGCGGCACCTCCTACGAGCAGTACTTC
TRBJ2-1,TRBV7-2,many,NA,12,CASSSSRGEQFF,TGTGCCAGCAGCTCCTCGAGGGGTGAGCAGTTCTTC
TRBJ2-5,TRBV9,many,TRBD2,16,CASSVLAGGPSETQYF,TGTGCCAGCAGCGTACTAGCGGGGGGGCCCTCAGAGACCCAGTACTTC